Listed below are T cell receptor beta chains from one sample, sequenced in a study of shared clonotypes between healthy human individuals. The repertoire was sequenced with immunoSEQ multiplex PCR; TCRdb's copy has only in-frame clones and lacks some. The sample includes about 2 million clones, about 95% of them seen just once. Specimen: naive CD8+ T cells sorted from blood. The source is a man between 18 and 35 years old in good health. The CDR3 runs from the conserved cysteine through the conserved F or W. The D gene is left open where the match is weak.

j_call d_call v_call cdr3_nt cdr3_aa
TRBJ1-1 - TRBV6-5 TGTGCCAGCAGCCGCTACAAGAACACTGAAGCTTTCTTT CASSRYKNTEAFF
TRBJ2-1 - TRBV5-1 TGCGCCAGCAGCTTCCAGGGCAATGAGCAGTTCTTC CASSFQGNEQFF
TRBJ1-1 - TRBV5-1 TGCGCCAGCAGCTTAAAGAACACTGAAGCTTTCTTT CASSLKNTEAFF
TRBJ2-5 - TRBV7-8 TGTGCCAGCAGCCCCCCCGTGGGTCTACGACGGGGGGAGACCCAGTACTTC CASSPPVGLRRGETQYF
TRBJ2-7 - TRBV6-6 TGTGCCAGCAGTAGCGTGGGGGCGGGAAGTGAGCAGTACTTC CASSSVGAGSEQYF
TRBJ1-2 - TRBV7-9 TGTGCCAGCAGTCACGGCGGATATGGCTACACCTTC CASSHGGYGYTF
TRBJ1-4 - TRBV7-9 TGTGCCAGCAGCTTTCTACAGCCTGATGAAAAACTGTTTTTT CASSFLQPDEKLFF
TRBJ1-2 - TRBV9 TGTGCCAGCAGCGTAGATGGAAGCGGATATGGCTACACCTTC CASSVDGSGYGYTF
TRBJ1-1 - TRBV5-1 TGCGCCAGCAGCTTGGCGCGAGGGGGGACTGAAGCTTTCTTT CASSLARGGTEAFF
TRBJ2-7 TRBD1 TRBV6-5 TGTGCCAGCAGTACTGGACAGGGGGCCTACGAGCAGTACTTC CASSTGQGAYEQYF
TRBJ2-7 - TRBV4-1 TGCGCCAGCAGCCAAGATCCTGCTGTCTACGAGCAGTACTTC CASSQDPAVYEQYF
TRBJ2-7 TRBD1 TRBV13 TGTGCCAGCAGCGCATCCGGGACAGGGGCTTACGAGCAGTACTTC CASSASGTGAYEQYF